What follows describes a single T cell receptor (beta chain). Via MiXCR, TCRdb re-called the reads, giving one row per CDR3 protein. The sample consists of around 630,000 distinct CDR3 sequences, roughly 26% of them appearing once. CDR3 length equals 14 residues. V gave up 4 bases and J gave up 1 base, with 10 bases separating them. The germline V gene encodes CDR1 MNHEY and CDR2 SMNVEV (reference sequence). These data are taken from a study of T cell repertoires in cytomegalovirus infection. Sequenced input: CD8+ T cells from PBMCs. The chain couples TRBV27 to TRBJ2-5; tentative D call: TRBD1 (5 bases). The sequence was obtained from a human donor in good health (CMV status not recorded). Some clones in this sample may be carry-over from other donors' samples. CDR3 loop: CASSYLDTQETQYF. The CDR3 bases are TGTGCCAGCAGTTACCTGGACACCCAAGAGACCCAGTACTTC.